This T cell receptor beta chain was retrieved from a study of prognosis after radiotherapy for stage I lung cancer. Study information: Distant metastases arose in a handful of patients, median roughly 7 months post-radiotherapy; 15 had no significant progression.

TCR beta CDR3 was amplified from genomic DNA by two-round multiplex PCR. Gene-specific primers for each TRBV and TRBJ gene drove first-round PCR. MiXCR, run by TCRdb on the multiplex PCR reads, gives a single entry per CDR3 protein. The table includes roughly 38,000 distinct CDR3 sequences, less than 25% detected once. Blood draws of 5 to 7.5 milliliters of peripheral blood occurred at each of two time points. On this clonotype: Antigen specificity is unknown. With a much larger clone just one base away, this may be a read error. The CDR3 end shows no conserved phenylalanine or tryptophan, and so a read error is likely.

Notes on the study in general: Patients with and without metastases reportedly differed in TRBV and TRBJ gene usage frequencies.

J was trimmed by 2 bases and V by 6 bases; bases with no gene match: 6. This CDR3 contains 14 residues. Germline V gene data show CDR1 as MNHEY and CDR2 as SVGEGT. The source was PBMCs, collected before or after stereotactic body radiation therapy (not recorded which). The rearrangement uses TRBV6-2 or TRBV6-3 and TRBJ2-5; 7 nucleotides match TRBD2. The receptor was derived from a donor of 50 years or more with non-small cell lung cancer. CDR3 nucleotides: TGTGCCAGCAGATTCCGGGACTATCAAGAGACCCAGTACTCC. It is translated as CASRFRDYQETQYS.